This entry lists 10 T cell receptor beta chains sequenced from one sample in a study of cytomegalovirus exposure and HLA in healthy donors. 13 Jbeta primers and 60 Vbeta primers were used for the PCR. TCRdb's table, derived via immunoSEQ multiplex PCR, lists solely in-frame clones and lacks some. Of 210,000 or so clones listed, over 75% were seen once; the top ten hold 10%. The sequenced sample consisted of PBMCs. The source is a woman between 45 and 65 years old in good health and CMV-seropositive.

This rearrangement joins TRBV19 to TRBJ1-1; D remains unclear. The germline CDR1 and CDR2 sequences are LNHDA and SQIVND (reference sequence). The CDR3 contains 15 residues. V lost 8 bases and J lost 1, with 17 bases in between. CDR3 sequence reads: CASRPGSGGNTEAFF. The DNA of the CDR3 is TGTGCCAGTCGCCCCGGATCCGGAGGGAACACTGAAGCTTTCTTT.

The chain couples TRBV15 to TRBJ1-2; D remains unclear. The CDR3 consists of 13 residues. Germline CDR1 LNHNV, CDR2 YYDKDF (reference sequence). V lost 3 bases and J 6 bases, leaving 11 bases between the germline ends. CDR3 in DNA: TGTGCCACCAGCAGGAGAGGTGGTCATGGCTACACCTTC. Protein product: CATSRRGGHGYTF.

To note about this clone: The sample holds other DNA sequences that translate to the same CDR3. This chain connects TRBV28 to TRBJ1-1, with 9 nucleotides matching TRBD1. The length of the CDR3 is 14 residues. The J segment lost 2 bases and the V segment lost 6 bases, leaving 4 bases of the junction unmatched. The germline V gene has CDR1 MDHEN and CDR2 SYDVKM. CDR3 bases: TGTGCCAGCAGAAGGGACAGGGTCAACACTGAAGCTTTCTTT. Protein: CASRRDRVNTEAFF.

The rearrangement joins TRBV28 to TRBJ1-2, with TRBD1 matching 8 bases. Trimming removed 5 bases from V and 7 bases from J; junction bases left unmatched: 12. Germline values: CDR1 MDHEN, CDR2 SYDVKM. The CDR3 spans 15 residues. CDR3: CASSTGTGYHVGYTF. In DNA form, the CDR3 reads TGTGCCAGCAGTACAGGGACAGGTTACCATGTTGGCTACACCTTC.

The rearrangement uses TRBV19 and TRBJ1-3; D may be TRBD1 (5 bases). CDR3 length: 14 residues. Trimming removed 9 bases at V and 0 bases at J, with 12 bases between. Germline CDR1 is LNHDA and CDR2 is SQIVND (reference sequence). This chain's CDR3 is CASLAGPSGNTIYF. DNA of the CDR3: TGTGCCAGCCTCGCAGGGCCCTCTGGAAACACCATATATTTT.

This sequence joins TRBV9 and TRBJ2-6; unclear D gene. The germline V gene has CDR1 SGDLS and CDR2 YYNGEE. V was shortened by 1 base and J by 0 bases, with 23 bases between the two germline ends. CDR3 length equals 21 residues. The CDR3 DNA reads TGTGCCAGCAGCGTAACAGTGACACTGGAACTGCTAAGCTCTGGGGCCAACGTCCTGACTTTC. Its protein product is CASSVTVTLELLSSGANVLTF.

The genes are TRBV4-3 and TRBJ2-5; tentatively, D is TRBD2 (6 bases). The J call may be incorrect, as the DNA end agrees better with TRBJ2-7. CDR1 and CDR2 from the germline V gene are LGHNA and YSLEER. This CDR3 contains 17 residues. The CDR3 nucleotides read TGCGCCAGCAGCTTAGCGATTAATCGGGACTTCGGCGGCGAGCAGTACTTC. This sequence encodes CASSLAINRDFGGEQYF.

The chain combines TRBV28 with TRBJ1-6; 9 bases are shared with TRBD1. The trim removed 1 base at V and 8 bases at J, leaving 24 bases unmatched. Germline-derived CDR1 and CDR2 are MDHEN and SYDVKM. The CDR3 has 22 residues. CDR3 bases: TGTGCCAGCAGTTTATATGTCTGGGCCGGGACAGGGACTCACAAGGGCGATTCACCCCTCCACTTT. This gives the protein CASSLYVWAGTGTHKGDSPLHF.

This clone was recorded a few times. V gene TRBV6-1 combines with J gene TRBJ2-7; D gene ambiguous. Germline CDR1 reads MNHNS; CDR2 reads SASEGT. V was cut by 4 bases and J by 2 bases, with 12 bases left in between. The CDR3 contains 14 residues. For the CDR3, the DNA is TGTGCCAGCAGTGCCTACGGTCTTACCTACGAGCAGTACTTC. It translates to CASSAYGLTYEQYF.

The chain carries TRBV6-5 and TRBJ1-5, with D perhaps TRBD1 (5 bases). CDR1 MNHEY and CDR2 SVGAGI come from the germline V gene. Between the trimmed V and J ends, which lost 5 bases and 4 bases, there was a span of 15 bases. This CDR3 is built from 15 residues. In nucleotides, the CDR3 is TGTGCCAGCAGTACCAGGGATTCACGGAATCAGCCCCAGCATTTT. The encoded protein is CASSTRDSRNQPQHF.